This T cell receptor beta chain was sequenced during a study of Ad26.COV2.S vaccination and SARS-CoV-2 variants. Points from the study as a whole: The TCR breadth and depth analyses may have produced an underestimate of total T cell responses. Researchers reported similar non-spike TCR breadth in vaccine and placebo recipients.

Sequencing was performed with immunoSEQ multiplex PCR; in TCRdb, only in-frame clones are kept and a portion is missing. The profile shows 500,000 or so clones, around nine tenths of them singletons. CDR3 length: 16 residues. The germline V gene encodes CDR1 MNHEY and CDR2 SVGEGT. With 6 bases clipped from V and 4 bases from J, the junction kept 10 bases outside the gene matches. As concerns this clone: Antigen specificity is unknown.

Treatment given: some 20 received Ad26.COV2.S at low or high dose, single or two shots; 5 received placebo; per-sample allocation not given. The study sampled participants on day 63 after the first vaccine or placebo injection. Donation was by an adult aged 18-55 years who was in Boston. An Ad26 vector carrying the Wuhan-strain SARS-CoV-2 spike served as the vaccine. The sequenced sample was peripheral blood, obtained in a trial of Ad26.COV2.S vaccine versus placebo. The TCR was taken from a person between 18 and 60 years old who received the Ad26.COV2.S COVID-19 vaccine or a placebo. This sequence joins TRBV6-2 or TRBV6-3 and TRBJ2-1; 9 bases are shared with TRBD1. Here the CDR3 DNA reads TGTGCCAGCAGCCCTGGGGGGACAGGGCGTTACAATGAGCAGTTCTTC. Translation gives CASSPGGTGRYNEQFF.